Sequencing of this T cell receptor (beta chain) was carried out in a study of Ad26.COV2.S vaccination and SARS-CoV-2 variants (dated by TCRdb to about 2021). Some background on the complete study: Vaccine-arm donors came from COV1001, a multicentre, randomized, double-blind, placebo-controlled phase I-IIa trial of Ad26.COV2.S in healthy adults. Participants in the trial were split at random into five groups of five each, receiving low-dose or high-dose Ad26.COV2.S once or twice, or else placebo on both occasions. TCRbeta repertoire sequencing was used to assess the specificity and breadth of SARS-CoV-2-reactive T cell receptors after Ad26.COV2.S vaccination. Dosing of Ad26.COV2.S was intramuscular, at either 5x10^10 or 1x10^11 viral particles, delivered as one shot or as two shots spaced 56 days apart. A total of 32 samples were included in the TCR-sequenced set, comprising around 19 Ad26.COV2.S vaccine recipients, 5 placebo recipients and 8 SARS-CoV-2 convalescent individuals. Investigators remained blinded to trial group allocation during experiments and outcome assessment. The study at large found these results: It was noted by the authors that total T cell responses may have been underestimated by the TCR breadth and depth analyses. After vaccination, spike-specific CD8+ and CD4+ T cell responses were reported to show substantial breadth. The study was not powered to compare responses between vaccine doses or regimens. Non-spike TCR breadth was comparable between vaccine and placebo recipients, consistent with the vaccine containing only spike. Spike-specific TCR breadth was higher in Ad26.COV2.S recipients than in placebo recipients (P = 0.0014).

Points on this clone: No antigen is known for it. The record has no base qualities; no much larger clone is one base away.

The treatment or condition label for this specimen denotes: 19 received Ad26.COV2.S at low or high dose, single or two shots; about five received placebo; per-sample allocation not given. Repertoires of vaccine and placebo recipients were sequenced from samples taken on day 63 after the first injection. Cohort 1b enrolled roughly 25 adults aged 18-55 years at a single site in Boston, USA, between 29 July and 7 August 2020. Ad26.COV2.S was a replication-incompetent adenovirus type 26 vector that expressed a prefusion-stabilized SARS-CoV-2 spike protein derived from the original Wuhan strain. TCRbeta CDR3 regions were sequenced with the immunoSEQ Assay. After extraction, genomic DNA underwent amplification by bias-controlled multiplex PCR, followed by high-throughput sequencing. On the study's bioinformatics: To quantify the absolute abundance of every unique TCRbeta CDR3 region, sequences were collapsed and filtered. T cell fraction was estimated by normalizing TCRbeta template counts to usable DNA, with usable DNA measured through amplification of reference genes found in all nucleated cells. Repertoire TCRs were annotated as SARS-CoV-2-specific when V gene, CDR3 amino acid sequence and J gene were exactly matched to a known reactive TCR set. The reference SARS-CoV-2 TCR set came from MIRA and was filtered for enrichment in COVID-19-positive ImmuneCODE repertoires, removing public or cross-reactive TCRs. Drawing on the MIRA antigens, annotated TCRs were analysed further at the level of specific ORF or position within ORF. Depth was the summed frequency of annotated unique rearrangements, while breadth was defined as annotated unique rearrangements over total unique productive rearrangements. TCR breadth was compared between groups using two-sided Wilcoxon rank-sum tests. TCRdb holds this immuneACCESS table with in-frame rearrangements only. Some clones are missing; in checked studies, unresolved V genes explain under half, and the rest has no known cause. V and J calls plus clone size are reproduced from that table; the DNA served to infer D and trimming. The sample contains some 500,000 clones, roughly 89% of them found a single time. The leading ten clones occupy roughly 2.5% of the sample.

V is shortened by 10 bases, J by 3 bases, and the region joining them spans 15 bases. The CDR3 goes from the cysteine to the phenylalanine over 13 residues. Of the read, only the CDR3 DNA is kept; its 39 bases are in frame from base 1. CDR1 and CDR2 were assigned from the germline V gene as MRHNA and SNTAGT. The chain uses TRBV6-4 and TRBJ2-5; the D segment could be TRBD1, given 6 matching bases. This clonotype was sampled from a person aged 18-60 years who received the Ad26.COV2.S COVID-19 vaccine or a placebo. The sample in question was peripheral blood, obtained in a trial of Ad26.COV2.S vaccine versus placebo. The CDR3: CATRWGPEETQYF. The nucleotides read TGTGCCACCCGGTGGGGGCCCGAAGAGACCCAGTACTTC.